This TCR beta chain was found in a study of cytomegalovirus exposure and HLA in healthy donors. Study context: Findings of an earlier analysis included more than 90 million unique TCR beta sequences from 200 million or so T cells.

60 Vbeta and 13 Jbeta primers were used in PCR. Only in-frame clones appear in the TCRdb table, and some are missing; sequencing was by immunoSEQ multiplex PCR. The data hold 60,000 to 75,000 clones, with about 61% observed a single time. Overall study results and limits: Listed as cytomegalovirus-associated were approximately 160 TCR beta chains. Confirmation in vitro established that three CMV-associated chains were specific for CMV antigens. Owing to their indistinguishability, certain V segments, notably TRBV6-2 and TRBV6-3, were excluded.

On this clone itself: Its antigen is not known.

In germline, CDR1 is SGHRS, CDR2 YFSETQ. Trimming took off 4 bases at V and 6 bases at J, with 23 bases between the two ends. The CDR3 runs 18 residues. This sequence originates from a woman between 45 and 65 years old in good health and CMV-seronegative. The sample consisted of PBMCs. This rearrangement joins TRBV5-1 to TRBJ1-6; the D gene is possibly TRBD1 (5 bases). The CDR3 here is CASSGTVGGWASNSPLHF. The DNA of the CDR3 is TGCGCCAGCAGCGGGACCGTGGGGGGGTGGGCCAGTAATTCACCCCTCCACTTT.